The 21 T cell receptor beta chains below come from one sample, sequenced in a study of blood T cells in healthy people across ages (dated by TCRdb to the mid-2010s). Library prep was done by 5' RACE. Sequencing was performed on an Illumina HiSeq 2500. The second PCR ran for about 7 to 11 cycles and used a J-beta primer mix along with a sample-barcoded 5' primer. Using fastp trimming at Q25 and MiXCR clonotype assembly, TCRdb reanalyzed the public sequencing data and kept in-frame beta chains. Under each unique CDR3 protein, matching rows form one entry showing the most common genes and DNA. The sample table holds 780,000 or so distinct CDR3 sequences, of which 56% were seen once. The ten most abundant clones make up around 24% of the sample. Input material: blood. The receptor set was obtained from a man between 40 and 49 years old in good health.

V gene TRBV11-2 combines with J gene TRBJ1-1; possible D gene TRBD1, 5 bases. Looked up from germline, CDR1 is SGHAT and CDR2 is FQNNGV. Trimming shortened V by 5 bases and J by 9 bases, and 25 bases separated the two germline ends. CDR3 length: 16 amino acids. The CDR3 DNA reads as TGTGCCAGCAGCCATATTCCAGGGTCTATTAACCCTAAAGCTTTCTTT. As protein: CASSHIPGSINPKAFF.

This sequence joins TRBV20-1 and TRBJ1-1; D is ambiguous. Germline loops: CDR1 DFQATT, CDR2 SNEGSKA (reference sequence). The CDR3 has 13 amino acids. V was cut by 3 bases and J by 0 bases, with 8 bases left in between. CDR3 amino acids: CSARGSMNTEAFF. Written as DNA, the CDR3 is TGCAGTGCTAGGGGCAGTATGAACACTGAAGCTTTCTTT.

The chain uses TRBV29-1 and TRBJ2-7; D tentatively fits TRBD1 or TRBD2 (5 bases each). Germline CDR1 reads SQVTM; CDR2 reads ANQGSEA. The CDR3 contains 15 residues. Between the trimmed V and J ends, which lost 5 bases and 7 bases, there was a span of 24 bases. CDR3 amino acids: CSVNRGPPFVNEQYF. The CDR3 DNA is TGCAGCGTTAATCGGGGACCTCCCTTTGTCAATGAGCAGTACTTC.

The CDR3 DNA sequence: TGTGCCAGTGGACAGGAAGGAAGGGAGACCCAGTACTTC. Encoded protein: CASGQEGRETQYF. The rearrangement joins TRBV3-1 to TRBJ2-7, with 7 bases aligning to TRBD1. The end of the DNA fits TRBJ2-5 better, so the J call may be wrong. The CDR3 is 13 amino acids. Germline V lookup: CDR1 LGHDT, CDR2 YNNKEL (reference sequence).

V is TRBV20-1 and J is TRBJ1-5; 9 bases align to TRBD1. J was trimmed by 0 bases and V by 6 bases; bases with no gene match: 9. The CDR3 is 16 residues long. The germline gives CDR1 DFQATT, CDR2 SNEGSKA (reference sequence). Here the CDR3 DNA reads TGCAGTGCCCTGACCGGGACAGGGCTTAGCAATCAGCCCCAGCATTTT. Its protein product is CSALTGTGLSNQPQHF.

The CDR3 coding sequence is TGCGCCAGCAGCCGCGGGACAGTTCAAGAGACCCAGTACTTC. Translating it yields CASSRGTVQETQYF. The chain is built from TRBV4-3 and TRBJ2-5; a weak D match, TRBD1 (7 bases). V shed 4 bases and J shed 2 bases, with 11 bases lying between them. The CDR3 has 14 residues. Germline V lookup: CDR1 LGHNA, CDR2 YSLEER.

This clonotype was seen more than once but under ten times. Written as DNA, the CDR3 is TGCAGTGCTAGTACCAGAAACACCGGGGAGCTGTTTTTT. As protein: CSASTRNTGELFF. The chain employs TRBV20-1 and TRBJ2-2, with D uncertain. Deletions cut 3 bases from V and 2 bases from J, with 7 bases between. The CDR3 covers 13 residues. Germline V lookup: CDR1 DFQATT, CDR2 SNEGSKA (reference sequence).

Here the CDR3 reads CASSVGGDSSYEQYF. The DNA for the CDR3 is TGTGCCAGCAGCGTAGGGGGGGACAGCTCCTACGAGCAGTACTTC. This chain connects TRBV9 to TRBJ2-7, with D maybe TRBD1 (7 bases). Germline assignment: CDR1 SGDLS and CDR2 YYNGEE. V lost 0 bases, J lost 0 bases, and 10 bases lay in between. The CDR3 contains 15 residues. Full variable domain (missing parts from reference TRBV9 and TRBJ2-7): DSGVTQTPKHLITATGQRVTLRCSPRSGDLSVYWYQQSLDQGLQFLIQYYNGEERAKGNILERFSAQQFPDLHSELNLSSLELGDSALYFCASSVGGDSSYEQYFGPGTRLTVT.

This clonotype appeared a few times. The V call is TRBV27, the J call TRBJ2-7; 7 bases map to TRBD2. In germline, CDR1 is MNHEY, CDR2 SMNVEV (reference sequence). This CDR3 region has 15 residues. V lost 10 bases to trimming and J lost 0 bases; unmatched junction nucleotides: 12. CDR3 residues: CATSREGRSSYEQYF. The CDR3 DNA follows: TGTGCCACCAGCAGGGAGGGGCGTAGCTCCTACGAGCAGTACTTC.

This clonotype was seen a handful of times. The junction shows a germline mismatch at one end, possibly a read error. The gene calls are TRBV6-2 or TRBV6-3 and TRBJ2-5; D is unclear. This CDR3 comprises 13 residues. Germline V CDR1 and CDR2: MNHEY, SVGEGT. CDR3 DNA sequence: TGTGCCAGCAGTTACTCGTGGCAAGGGACCCAGTACTTC. Its translation: CASSYSWQGTQYF.

The genes are TRBV20-1 and TRBJ2-3; D gene uncertain. Germline values: CDR1 DFQATT, CDR2 SNEGSKA (reference sequence). Deletions cut 4 bases from V and 2 bases from J, with 16 bases between. The CDR3 is 15 amino acids. Written as DNA, the CDR3 is TGCAGTGCTACGTCCCTTCAACCGTACACAGATACGCAGTATTTT. This codes for CSATSLQPYTDTQYF.

This clonotype appeared once. The rearrangement uses TRBV2 and TRBJ2-1; TRBD2 matches at 8 bases. The CDR3 is 17 amino acids. V shed 5 bases, J shed 3 bases, and the junction held 12 bases outside the gene matches. Germline-derived CDR1 and CDR2 are SNHLY and FYNNEI. CDR3 DNA sequence: TGTGCCAGCAGTCCATTAGCGGGACTGAGTAGCTACAATGAGCAGTTCTTC. This gives the protein CASSPLAGLSSYNEQFF.

The gene calls are TRBV20-1 and TRBJ2-1; a possible D gene is TRBD2 (6 bases). Germline assignment: CDR1 DFQATT and CDR2 SNEGSKA (reference sequence). The CDR3 is made up of 13 amino acids. Trimming stripped 5 bases from V and 0 bases from J, with 8 bases between. CDR3 amino acids: CSARGISYNEQFF. The CDR3 coding sequence is TGCAGTGCTCGCGGGATCTCCTACAATGAGCAGTTCTTC.

The genes are TRBV20-1 and TRBJ2-5, with D maybe TRBD1 (6 bases). CDR3 length equals 14 residues. Trimming removed 5 bases at V and 2 bases at J, with 15 bases between. Germline V gene sequence: CDR1 DFQATT, CDR2 SNEGSKA (reference sequence). The CDR3 loop is CSARPRDIQETQYF. CDR3 nucleotide sequence: TGCAGTGCTCGGCCACGGGACATTCAAGAGACCCAGTACTTC.

This chain links TRBV12-3 or TRBV12-4 with TRBJ1-5; weak D call: TRBD1 (5 bases). V gave up 5 bases and J gave up 11 bases, with 10 bases separating them. The CDR3 is 11 residues long. For the CDR3, the DNA is TGTGCCAGCAGTCGGGCGGGGGCCCAGCATTTT. Residues: CASSRAGAQHF.

This clonotype was observed a few times. The chain carries TRBV7-3 and TRBJ2-1, with TRBD1 matching 8 bases. CDR3 length: 14 amino acids. V trimming: 2 bases; J trimming: 8 bases; junction bases outside the gene matches: 5. CDR1 is SGHTA, CDR2 FQGTGA, per germline. The CDR3 loop reads CASSLAGGFDEQFF. In nucleotides, the CDR3 is TGTGCCAGCAGCTTAGCAGGGGGCTTCGATGAGCAGTTCTTC.

The rearrangement links TRBV6-2 or TRBV6-3 to TRBJ2-5; D tentatively fits TRBD1 or TRBD2 (5 bases each). The CDR3 runs to 15 residues. CDR1 and CDR2 from the germline V gene are MNHEY and SVGEGT. V was clipped by 1 base and J by 0 bases, with 9 bases between them. Written as DNA, the CDR3 is TGTGCCAGCAGTTACTTCCGGGGCAACCAAGAGACCCAGTACTTC. It yields the protein CASSYFRGNQETQYF.

This clonotype has only a few counts. The chain joins TRBV28 to TRBJ2-7; the D gene is possibly TRBD2 (7 bases). Germline CDR1 is MDHEN and CDR2 is SYDVKM. The CDR3 loop spans 16 amino acids. V was clipped by 7 bases and J by 10 bases, with 29 bases between them. CDR3 region: CASMPGGGSLKFPQYF. CDR3 bases: TGTGCCAGCATGCCGGGGGGCGGGAGCCTGAAGTTTCCCCAGTACTTC.

This clonotype was seen a single time. V is TRBV20-1 and J is TRBJ2-5, with 10 bases that match TRBD2. The CDR3 extends over 13 amino acids. The V gene end was trimmed by 2 bases and the J gene end by 13 bases; junction bases not matched to a gene: 10. Germline CDR1 is DFQATT and CDR2 is SNEGSKA (reference sequence). CDR3 amino acids: CSARRSGGPRGYF. The CDR3 DNA is TGCAGTGCTAGACGTAGCGGGGGGCCACGGGGGTACTTC.

The rearrangement joins TRBV11-3 to TRBJ1-1; a weak D match, TRBD1 (5 bases). The V end was cut by 5 bases, the J end by 5 bases, with 18 bases between. Germline-derived CDR1 and CDR2 are SGHNT and YENEEA. The CDR3 totals 15 residues. The CDR3 protein is CASSLVAGGTTEAFF. CDR3 DNA: TGTGCCAGCAGCCTAGTGGCGGGGGGAACGACTGAAGCTTTCTTT.

The CDR3 protein is CASSVFSSGGGRNEQFF. The CDR3, as DNA: TGTGCCAGCAGTGTCTTTTCGTCGGGGGGGGGCAGGAATGAGCAGTTCTTC. This rearrangement joins TRBV6-1 to TRBJ2-1; 8 nucleotides line up with TRBD2. The V gene end was trimmed by 4 bases and the J gene end by 7 bases; junction bases not matched to a gene: 15. Germline CDR1 MNHNS, CDR2 SASEGT. The CDR3 sequence is 17 residues long.